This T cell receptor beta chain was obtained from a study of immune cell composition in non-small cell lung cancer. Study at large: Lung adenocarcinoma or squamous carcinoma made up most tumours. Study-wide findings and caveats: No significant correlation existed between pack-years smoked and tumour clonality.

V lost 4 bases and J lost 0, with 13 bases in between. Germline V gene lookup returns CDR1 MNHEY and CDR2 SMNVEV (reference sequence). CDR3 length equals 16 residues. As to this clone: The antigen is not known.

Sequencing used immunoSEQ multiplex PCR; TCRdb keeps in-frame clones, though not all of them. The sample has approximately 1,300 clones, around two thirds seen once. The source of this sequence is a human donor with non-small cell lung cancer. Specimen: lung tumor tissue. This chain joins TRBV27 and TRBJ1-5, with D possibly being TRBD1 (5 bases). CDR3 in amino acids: CASSSRSDNSNQPQHF. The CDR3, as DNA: TGTGCCAGCAGTTCCAGGTCGGACAATAGCAATCAGCCCCAGCATTTT.